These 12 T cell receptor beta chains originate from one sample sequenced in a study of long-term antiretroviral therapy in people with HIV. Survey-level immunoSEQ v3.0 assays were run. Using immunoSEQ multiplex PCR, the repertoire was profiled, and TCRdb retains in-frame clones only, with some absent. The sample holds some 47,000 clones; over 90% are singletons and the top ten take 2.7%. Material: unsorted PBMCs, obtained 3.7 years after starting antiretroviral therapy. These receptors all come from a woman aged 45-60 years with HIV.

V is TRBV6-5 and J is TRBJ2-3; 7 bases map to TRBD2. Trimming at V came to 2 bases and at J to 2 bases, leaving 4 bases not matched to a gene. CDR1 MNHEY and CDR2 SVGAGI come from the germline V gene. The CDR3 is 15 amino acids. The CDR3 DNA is TGTGCCAGCAGTTACGTGGGGGGGAACACAGATACGCAGTATTTT. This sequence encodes CASSYVGGNTDTQYF.

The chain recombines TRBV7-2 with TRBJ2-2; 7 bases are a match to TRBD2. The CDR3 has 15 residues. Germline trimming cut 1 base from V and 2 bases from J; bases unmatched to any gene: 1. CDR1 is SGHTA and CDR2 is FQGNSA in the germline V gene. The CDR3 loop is CASSLGTSNTGELFF. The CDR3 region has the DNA TGTGCCAGCAGCTTAGGGACTAGTAACACCGGGGAGCTGTTTTTT. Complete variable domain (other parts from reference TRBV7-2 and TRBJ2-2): GAGVSQSPSNKVTEKGKDVELRCDPISGHTALYWYRQSLGQGLEFLIYFQGNSAPDKSGLPSDRFSAERTGGSVSTLTIQRTQQEDSAVYLCASSLGTSNTGELFFGEGSRLTVL.

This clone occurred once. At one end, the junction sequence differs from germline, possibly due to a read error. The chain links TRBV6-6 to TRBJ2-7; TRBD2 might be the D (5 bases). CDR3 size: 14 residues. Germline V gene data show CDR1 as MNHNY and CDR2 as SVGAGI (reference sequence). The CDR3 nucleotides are TGTGCCAGCAGTTACTCAACTGACTGGACTTACTACCCCTTC. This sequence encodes CASSYSTDWTYYPF.

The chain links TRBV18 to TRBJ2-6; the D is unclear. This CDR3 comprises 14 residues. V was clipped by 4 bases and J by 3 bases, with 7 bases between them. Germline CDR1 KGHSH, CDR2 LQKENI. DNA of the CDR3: TGTGCCAGCTCACGTTCCGGTGGGGCCAACGTCCTGACTTTC. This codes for CASSRSGGANVLTF.

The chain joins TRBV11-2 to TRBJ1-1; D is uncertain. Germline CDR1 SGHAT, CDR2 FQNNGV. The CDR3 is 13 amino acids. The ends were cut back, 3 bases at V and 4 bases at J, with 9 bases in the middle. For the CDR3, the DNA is TGTGCCAGCAGCTTTCAACGATCCACTGAAGCTTTCTTT. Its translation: CASSFQRSTEAFF.

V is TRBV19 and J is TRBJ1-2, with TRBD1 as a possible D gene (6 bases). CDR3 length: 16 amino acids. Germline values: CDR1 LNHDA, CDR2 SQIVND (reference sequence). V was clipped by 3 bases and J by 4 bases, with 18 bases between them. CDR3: CASSIRQANSRYGYTF. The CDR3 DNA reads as TGTGCCAGTAGTATTAGACAGGCCAATTCCCGCTATGGCTACACCTTC.

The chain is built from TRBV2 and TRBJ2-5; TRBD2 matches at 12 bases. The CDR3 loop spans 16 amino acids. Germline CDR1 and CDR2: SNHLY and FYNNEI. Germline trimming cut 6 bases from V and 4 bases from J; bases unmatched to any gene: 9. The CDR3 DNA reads TGTGCCAGCAGAGCTGAACTAGCGGGGGGACGAGAGACCCAGTACTTC. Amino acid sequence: CASRAELAGGRETQYF.

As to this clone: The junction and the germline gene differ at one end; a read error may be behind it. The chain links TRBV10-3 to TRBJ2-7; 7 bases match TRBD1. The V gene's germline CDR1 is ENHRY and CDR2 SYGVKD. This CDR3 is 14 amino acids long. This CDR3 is CVISGGQRSYEQYF. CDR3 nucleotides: TGTGTCATCAGTGGGGGACAGAGATCCTACGAGCAGTACTTC.

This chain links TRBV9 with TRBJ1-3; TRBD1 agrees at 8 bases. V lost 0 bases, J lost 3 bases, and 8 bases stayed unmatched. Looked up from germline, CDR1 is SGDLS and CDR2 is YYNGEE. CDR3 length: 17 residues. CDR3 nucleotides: TGTGCCAGCAGCGTAGCCCCCAGGGGGCAGGGTGGAAACACCATATATTTT. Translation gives CASSVAPRGQGGNTIYF.

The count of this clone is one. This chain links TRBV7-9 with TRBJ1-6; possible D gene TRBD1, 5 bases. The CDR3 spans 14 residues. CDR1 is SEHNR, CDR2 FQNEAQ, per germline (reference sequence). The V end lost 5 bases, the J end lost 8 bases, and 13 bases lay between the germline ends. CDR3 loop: CASSPGGTYSPLHF. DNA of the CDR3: TGTGCCAGCAGCCCCGGCGGGACCTATTCACCCCTCCACTTT.

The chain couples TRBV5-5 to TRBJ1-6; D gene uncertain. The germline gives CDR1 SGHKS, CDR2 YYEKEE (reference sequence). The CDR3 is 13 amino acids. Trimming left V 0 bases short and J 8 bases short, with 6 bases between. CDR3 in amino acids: CASSLGTHSPLHF. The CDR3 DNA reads TGTGCCAGCAGCTTGGGGACTCATTCACCCCTCCACTTT.

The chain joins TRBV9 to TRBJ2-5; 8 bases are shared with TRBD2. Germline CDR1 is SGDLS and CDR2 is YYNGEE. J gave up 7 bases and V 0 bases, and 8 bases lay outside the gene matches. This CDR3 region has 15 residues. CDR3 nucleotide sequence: TGTGCCAGCAGCGTAGATGCGGGGGGCGGGGTGACCCAGTACTTC. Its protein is CASSVDAGGGVTQYF.